A selection of T cell receptor beta chains follows, all from one sample in a study of blood T cell repertoires in COVID-19. Assay: immunoSEQ multiplex PCR; the TCRdb copy retains only in-frame clones and omits some. The sample has under 100,000 clones, approximately 80% seen once. Sequenced sample: peripheral blood. The receptors here all came from a woman in her 70s with active or convalescent COVID-19. The CDR3 runs from the conserved cysteine through the conserved F or W. A D gene is named only where the DNA matches it firmly. Part of the rows lack a size; the others show once, few, many or a class for expanded clones.

size,D,J,V,DNA,CDR3
few,TRBD1,TRBJ1-1,TRBV5-1,TGCGCCAGCACAGGGGACAGATCGAACACTGAAGCTTTCTTT,CASTGDRSNTEAFF
.,.,TRBJ2-2,TRBV27,TGTGCCAGCACCCGACAGGTGAACACCGGGGAGCTGTTTTTT,CASTRQVNTGELFF
.,.,TRBJ1-5,TRBV7-7,TGTGCCAGCAGCTTAGGGGCCCTCTTCGGTCAGCCCCAGCATTTT,CASSLGALFGQPQHF
.,TRBD2,TRBJ2-1,TRBV5-1,TGCGCCAGCAGCTTGGGGGGTACGGGAGGCTCCTACAATGAGCAGTTCTTC,CASSLGGTGGSYNEQFF
.,.,TRBJ1-5,TRBV10-2,TGCGCCAGCAGTGAATCGCAGATCAATCAGCCCCAGCATTTT,CASSESQINQPQHF
few,TRBD1,TRBJ2-7,TRBV19,TGTGCCACCACAGTAGGGACAGGGGTCTCCTACGAGCAGTACTTC,CATTVGTGVSYEQYF
.,TRBD1,TRBJ1-5,TRBV5-5,TGTGCCAGCAGCAGTTCCGGGACAGGGGGGCAGCCCCAGCATTTT,CASSSSGTGGQPQHF
.,.,TRBJ1-1,TRBV10-3,TGTGCCGTTCAGCGTGGAGACACTGAAGCTTTCTTT,CAVQRGDTEAFF
large,TRBD1,TRBJ2-1,TRBV10-2,TGCGCCAGCTATGGACAGGGCATTGAGCAGTTCTTC,CASYGQGIEQFF
few,.,TRBJ1-4,TRBV4-3,TGCGCCAGCAGCCAAGCCGCCAAAGGCAGGGATAGAAATGAAAAACTGTTTTTT,CASSQAAKGRDRNEKLFF
.,.,TRBJ2-7,TRBV5-5,TGTGCCAGCGGCAGGGTATTATCCTACGAGCAGTACTTC,CASGRVLSYEQYF
.,.,TRBJ2-1,TRBV12-3/TRBV12-4,TGTGCCAGCGTAAATGAGGGCAATGAGCAGTTCTTC,CASVNEGNEQFF
.,TRBD2,TRBJ2-4,TRBV3-1/TRBV3-2,TGTGCCAGCAGCCTAGCGGGGGCCAAAAACATTCAGTACTTC,CASSLAGAKNIQYF
.,TRBD1,TRBJ2-1,TRBV9,TGTGCCAGCAGCGCCCGGGACAGGGGAACATTTGAGCAGTTCTTC,CASSARDRGTFEQFF
few,TRBD1,TRBJ2-5,TRBV5-1,TGCGCCAGCAGCTTGGCTCAGGGGGTATCTTTGTACCAAGAGACCCAGTACTTC,CASSLAQGVSLYQETQYF
.,TRBD1,TRBJ1-2,TRBV7-2,TGTGCCAGCAGCAGACAGGGTGTGGATGGCTACACCTTC,CASSRQGVDGYTF
.,TRBD1,TRBJ1-2,TRBV4-3,TGCGCCAGCAGCCCATACAGGGGGAGTGGATATGGCTACACCTTC,CASSPYRGSGYGYTF
few,TRBD1,TRBJ1-6,TRBV5-1,TGCGCCAGCAGCTTGTTGGGGACAGTGAGCTCCTATAATTCACCCCTCCACTTT,CASSLLGTVSSYNSPLHF
.,TRBD1,TRBJ1-1,TRBV7-2,TGTGCCACCCGGAAGGCAGGGGGCGCGAACACTGAAGCTTTCTTT,CATRKAGGANTEAFF
.,TRBD1,TRBJ1-4,TRBV11-2,TGTGCCAGCAGCTTGGTACAGGGGGTGTATGAAAAACTGTTTTTT,CASSLVQGVYEKLFF
few,.,TRBJ1-1,TRBV5-1,TGCGCCAGCACCCCCCGGGGGACTACCCTGAACACTGAAGCTTTCTTT,CASTPRGTTLNTEAFF
.,.,TRBJ2-3,TRBV6-6,TGTGCCAGCAGCCCCTACGCGCAGGGTACGCAGTATTTT,CASSPYAQGTQYF
.,.,TRBJ1-1,TRBV7-2,TGTGCCAGCAGCTTCGGTTCGCCGATCCGGGCTTTCTTT,CASSFGSPIRAFF
.,.,TRBJ2-2,TRBV7-2,TGTGCCAGCAGCTTAGTACCTCTAGGGGGACCGAACACCGGGGAGCTGTTTTTT,CASSLVPLGGPNTGELFF
.,.,TRBJ2-1,TRBV9,TGTGCCAGCAGCTCCCCCGCCCAGAACGAGCAGTTCTTC,CASSSPAQNEQFF
.,.,TRBJ1-1,TRBV6-5,TGTGCCAGCAGCAGGGCACTTTCGAACACTGAAGCTTTCTTT,CASSRALSNTEAFF
.,TRBD1,TRBJ2-7,TRBV5-1,TGCGCCAGCAGCGACGCGGGACAGGTTGCCTACGAGCAGTACTTC,CASSDAGQVAYEQYF
.,.,TRBJ2-1,TRBV10-2,TGCGCCAGTCGGGGGGCTGCCGGGTATGAGCAGTTCTTC,CASRGAAGYEQFF
.,.,TRBJ1-1,TRBV6-2/TRBV6-3,TGTGCCAGCAGTTACTTCCCGACGCCCCGGGGAGGCATGAACACTGAAGCTTTCTTT,CASSYFPTPRGGMNTEAFF
.,.,TRBJ2-7,TRBV4-2,TGTGCCAGCAGCCAAGGCGTGCAGGGCCCTAGCTCCTACGAGCAGTACTTC,CASSQGVQGPSSYEQYF
.,TRBD1,TRBJ2-5,TRBV5-1,TGCGCCAGCAGCACCCGACAGGGGCTACCGGCCGGAGAGACCCAGTACTTC,CASSTRQGLPAGETQYF
.,TRBD1,TRBJ1-2,TRBV4-1,TGCGCCAGCAGCCATCGCGACGGGGGACAGGGGGCTTATGGCTACACCTTC,CASSHRDGGQGAYGYTF
.,.,TRBJ1-2,TRBV6-1,TGTGCCAGCAGTGAAGCGAAGGCGGTCTATGGCTACACCTTC,CASSEAKAVYGYTF
.,.,TRBJ1-1,TRBV27,TGTGCCAGCAGTTTGGTGGGGGGAGGCACTGAAGCTTTCTTT,CASSLVGGGTEAFF
.,TRBD2,TRBJ2-1,TRBV5-1,TGCGCCAGCAGCTCTCTCCCTAGCGGGGCGGGATACAATGAGCAGTTCTTC,CASSSLPSGAGYNEQFF
.,.,TRBJ2-3,TRBV7-8,TGTGCCAGCAGCTCGGGTCTTGCGGGGTCTAGCACAGATACGCAGTATTTT,CASSSGLAGSSTDTQYF
.,TRBD1,TRBJ1-6,TRBV7-2,TGTGCCAGCAGCTTATTTTACAGACAGGGGAAGGGTTCACCCCTCCACTTT,CASSLFYRQGKGSPLHF
.,TRBD1,TRBJ2-3,TRBV7-9,TGTGCCAGCAGCTTATCCCGTTCCGGGACAGGGTCCACAGATACGCAGTATTTT,CASSLSRSGTGSTDTQYF
.,.,TRBJ2-6,TRBV11-2,TGTGCCAGCAGCTTCGGGATTTCCGGGGCCAACGTCCTGACTTTC,CASSFGISGANVLTF
.,.,TRBJ2-1,TRBV2,TGTGCCAGCAGTGAGAGTATTGGACTGGGAGGTGAGCAGTTCTTC,CASSESIGLGGEQFF